This T cell receptor beta chain was recovered during a study of T-cell reconstitution after alpha-beta-depleted transplantation in children. Regarding the study as a whole: Fresh T-cell production supplied most of the T-cell counts and diversity seen one year after transplant.

The authors prepared the TCRbeta library with unique molecular identifiers. Each CDR3 protein gets one entry after TCRdb re-called the PCR reads with MiXCR. The repertoire consists of tens of thousands of distinct CDR3 sequences, with approximately 5% occurring once and the leading ten covering 15% to 20%. The CDR3 contains 17 residues. The ends were cut back, 5 bases at V and 2 bases at J, with 18 bases in the middle. The germline V gene encodes CDR1 KGHDR and CDR2 SFDVKD. This clonotype came up many times. Its antigen is currently unknown. This material consisted of PBMCs, mostly from graft donor cells, taken 180 days after TCRalphabeta/CD19-depleted stem cell transplant. This TCR was recovered from a boy younger than two who had a stem cell transplant for acute myeloid leukemia, so the T cells may come from the graft donor. V gene TRBV24-1 combines with J gene TRBJ2-1; D gene ambiguous. The CDR3 sequence: CATSATMRTGPYNEQFF. The CDR3 coding sequence is TGTGCCACCAGTGCAACGATGAGGACCGGCCCCTACAATGAGCAGTTCTTC.